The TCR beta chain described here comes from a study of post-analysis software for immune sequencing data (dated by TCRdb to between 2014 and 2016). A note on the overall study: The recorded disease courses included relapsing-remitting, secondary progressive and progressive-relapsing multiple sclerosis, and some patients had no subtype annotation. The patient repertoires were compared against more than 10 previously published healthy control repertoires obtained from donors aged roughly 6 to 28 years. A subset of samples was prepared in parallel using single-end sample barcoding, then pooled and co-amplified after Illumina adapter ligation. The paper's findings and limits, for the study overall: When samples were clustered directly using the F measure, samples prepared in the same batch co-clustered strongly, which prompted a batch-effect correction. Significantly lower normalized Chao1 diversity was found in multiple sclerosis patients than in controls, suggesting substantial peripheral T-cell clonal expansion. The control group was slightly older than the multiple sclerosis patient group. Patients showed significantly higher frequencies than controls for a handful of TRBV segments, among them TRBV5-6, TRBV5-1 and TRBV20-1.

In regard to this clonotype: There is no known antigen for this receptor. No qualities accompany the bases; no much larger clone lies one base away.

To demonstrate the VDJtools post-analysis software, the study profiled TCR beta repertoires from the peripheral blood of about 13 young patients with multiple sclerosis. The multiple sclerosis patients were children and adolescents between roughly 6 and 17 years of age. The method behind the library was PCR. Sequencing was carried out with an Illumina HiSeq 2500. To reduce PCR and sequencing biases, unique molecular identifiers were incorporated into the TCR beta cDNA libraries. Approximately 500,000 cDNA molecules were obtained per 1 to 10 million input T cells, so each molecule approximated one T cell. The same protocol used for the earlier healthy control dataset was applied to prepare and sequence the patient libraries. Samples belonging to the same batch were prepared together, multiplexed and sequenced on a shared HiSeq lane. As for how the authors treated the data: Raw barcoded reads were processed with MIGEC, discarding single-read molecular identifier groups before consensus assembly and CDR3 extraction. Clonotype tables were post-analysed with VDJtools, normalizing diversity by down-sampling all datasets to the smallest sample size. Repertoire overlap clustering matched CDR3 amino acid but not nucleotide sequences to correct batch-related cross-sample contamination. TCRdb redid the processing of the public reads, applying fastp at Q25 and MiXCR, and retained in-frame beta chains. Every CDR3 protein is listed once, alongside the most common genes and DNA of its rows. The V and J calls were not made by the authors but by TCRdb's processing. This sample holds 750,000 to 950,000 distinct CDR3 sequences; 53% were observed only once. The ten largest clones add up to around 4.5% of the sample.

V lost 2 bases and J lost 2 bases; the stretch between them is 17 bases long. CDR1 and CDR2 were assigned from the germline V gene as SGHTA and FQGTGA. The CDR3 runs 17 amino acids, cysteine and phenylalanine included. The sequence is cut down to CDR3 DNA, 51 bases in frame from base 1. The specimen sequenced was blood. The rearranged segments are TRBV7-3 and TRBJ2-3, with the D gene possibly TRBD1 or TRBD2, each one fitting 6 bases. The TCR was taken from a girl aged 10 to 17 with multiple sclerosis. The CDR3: CASSLWGATSDTDTQYF. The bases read TGTGCCAGCAGCTTATGGGGGGCGACGTCCGACACAGATACGCAGTATTTT.